This T cell receptor beta chain stems from a study of blood T cells in healthy people across ages. Findings and caveats of the study: Higher diversity and more naive CD4+ cells were features of long-lived donors, compared to aged donors.

The authors ran a second PCR of about 6 to 11 cycles using a sample-barcoded 5' primer and a J-beta primer mix. All cDNA molecules were each tagged by a template-switch adaptor with 12 random nucleotides. From the 5' RACE reads, TCRdb called clonotypes with MiXCR, one entry per CDR3 protein. The data contain about 290,000 distinct CDR3 sequences, 25% to 30% of them singletons. Concerning this clonotype itself: The antigen is undetermined.

Sequencing was performed on blood. The TCR comes from a woman in her 70s in good health.

The CDR3 sequence is CASSTRLAQETQYF. The CDR3, as DNA: TGTGCCAGCAGCACCAGACTAGCCCAAGAGACCCAGTACTTC. This sequence joins TRBV7-2 and TRBJ2-5; 7 positions agree with TRBD2. The trim removed 5 bases at V and 1 base at J, leaving 4 bases unmatched. From germline, CDR1 is SGHTA and CDR2 FQGNSA. CDR3 length equals 14 residues.